This T cell receptor (beta chain) was recovered during a study of blood T cell repertoires in COVID-19 (dated by TCRdb to about 2020). Some background on the complete study: Samples from collaborators originated in the United States, Italy and Spain and spanned both the acute and convalescent phases of COVID-19. The prospective study material was composed of cDNA or gDNA derived from T cells, B-cell-depleted T cells, or PBMCs. Deeply sampled blood TCRbeta repertoires from subjects exposed to, actively infected with, or recovered from COVID-19 were included in the dataset. The repertoires were released in a freely available public database meant as a resource for research on the immune response to SARS-CoV-2. The samples were drawn from two sources: the first 160 participants of the ongoing ImmuneRACE study, and some 1,300 subjects contributed by 6 global collaborators. Sample metadata almost always included a de-identified subject ID, COVID-19 status, age in years and sex. Where available, HLA class I and class II types were taken from metadata supplied by the sample provider and were not determined by assay-based typing. What the work shows at the level of the full study, not this receptor alone: How much clinical and demographic metadata was included differed by source and by participant, and the metadata was provided uncurated.

TCRbeta CDR3 regions were amplified from genomic DNA using the immunoSEQ Assay, a bias-controlled multiplex PCR. In the paper's pipeline: The number of nucleated cells in each sample was estimated by amplification of reference gene primers within the assay. To quantify the absolute abundance of each unique TCRbeta CDR3 rearrangement, sequence reads were collapsed and filtered. For each sample, productive Simpson clonality was calculated as the square root of Simpson's diversity index across productive rearrangements. The clones in this table, taken by TCRdb from immuneACCESS, are in-frame only. Not every clone is retained; where verified, under half of the shortfall comes from an unresolved V gene, and the cause of the rest is unknown. V, J and clone size were drawn from that table, and D and trimming were deduced from the DNA. The sample profile shows 270,000 or so clones; approximately 90% of them were found once. The top ten clonotypes cover 2.5% to 3.5% of the sample.

In regard to this clone: Its antigen is unknown. Base qualities are missing; no much larger clone stands one base away.

Here V drops 7 bases and J drops 4 bases, and the junction holds 4 bases not matched to any gene. The CDR3 covers 12 residues, taking in both the cysteine and the phenylalanine. Only CDR3 DNA is held: 36 bases, read in frame from base 1. CDR1 and CDR2 were assigned from the germline V gene as SQVTM and ANQGSEA. Each collaborating institution followed its own protocols to collect whole blood in K2EDTA tubes. For TCRbeta analysis, collaborators shipped samples in one of three forms: frozen whole blood, isolated PBMCs, or DNA extracted from either of those sample types. The sequenced sample consisted of peripheral blood. The rearrangement joined TRBV29-1 to TRBJ1-1; the central 9 bases match TRBD1. The source of this sequence is a woman aged 25 to 39 with active or convalescent COVID-19. The DNA reads TGCAGCGACACGGGACAGGGCACTGAAGCTTTCTTT. Translation gives CSDTGQGTEAFF.